This T cell receptor (beta chain) came from a study of blood T cells in healthy people across ages. Trimming removed 0 bases from V and 3 bases from J, with 10 bases in between. The CDR3 runs 15 residues. The germline gives CDR1 SGHRS, CDR2 YFSETQ. Next came a second PCR, run for about 7 to 12 cycles, which used a sample-barcoded 5' primer along with a J-beta primer mix. TCRdb itself ran the 5' RACE reads through MiXCR, one entry per CDR3 protein. The repertoire holds more than 900,000 distinct CDR3 sequences, with 20% to 25% as singletons. The sample was also reused in another study, on T cells of mothers and their children. That source reports: Three healthy Caucasian mothers and their six children donated. Barcodes and 2-4 random nucleotides were added by M1S in the second PCR. There was no detection of any persistent microchimeric T cell clones.

The source is a girl under 10 years old in good health. Sequenced input: blood. This chain uses TRBV5-1 with TRBJ2-1; D is unresolved. The CDR3 loop is CASSLELFSYNEQFF. CDR3 sequence (DNA): TGCGCCAGCAGCTTGGAACTGTTCAGCTACAATGAGCAGTTCTTC.